This T cell receptor (beta chain) was observed in a study of T cells in Graves' hyperthyroidism and ophthalmopathy (dated by TCRdb to between 2018 and 2021). Study-level background: Peripheral blood was sampled at the time of initial diagnosis, prior to any treatment. To identify distinguishing TCR V-J signatures, a discovery cohort of around 100 patients was used, comprising 43 with Graves' ophthalmopathy and 57 with stable Graves' hyperthyroidism. An independent validation cohort of around 20 hyperthyroidism patients and about 15 patients who later progressed to ophthalmopathy tested prospective prediction of ophthalmopathy. The 100 or so discovery patients were randomly divided into training and test sets at a 7:3 ratio. In several Graves' hyperthyroidism patients, the study also compared T-cell repertoires from thyroid tissue with T-cell repertoires from blood. Following sampling, methimazole starting at 30 mg daily was given to hyperthyroidism patients, and high-dose intravenous methylprednisolone was given to ophthalmopathy patients. TCR Vbeta CDR3 sequencing of some 140 peripheral blood samples (43 ophthalmopathy, some 75 hyperthyroidism and roughly 17 progressor patients) is reported in the paper.

From its cysteine to its phenylalanine, the CDR3 spans 13 amino acids. Only the CDR3 DNA is retained, 39 bases long and in frame from the first base. CDR1 and CDR2 (SGHTA, FQGNSA) derive from the germline V gene. V loses 5 bases of germline sequence and J loses 6 bases, and the interval between the two ends is 13 bases. TCR beta CDR3 regions were amplified from RNA transcripts. For the first round of RT-PCR on the TCR CDR3, the HTBI primer set was used together with the Qiagen OneStep RT-PCR kit. The libraries were constructed in a second round of multiplex PCR and then size-selected and purified. Sequencing of the libraries was done on an Illumina HiSeq2000 using paired-end 100 bp reads. The source study handled its data this way. SOAPnuke was used to process the raw data, throwing out any read that contained adapters or uncalled bases, had a mean Phred below 15, or lacked an exact constant-primer or identifier match. High-quality paired reads were merged using COPE v1.2.5, and each unique nucleotide sequence was defined as a clonotype. MiTCR v1.1 was used to align the clonotypes against IMGT TRBV, TRBD and TRBJ reference segments. Only V-J combinations with frequency above 0.0001, covering approximately 99% of repertoires, were analysed. A TCS score was defined as the ratio of F50 (clonal expansion) to E x V (chaos), with BLOSUM62-based TCRdist applied between CDR3 peptides within each V-J. Welch's t-statistics and random forest reduced 500 to 650 V-J features to 13, which were used in a naive Bayes classifier (R e1071). Thyroid-blood repertoire similarity was quantified with the Morisita-Horn index. TCRdb reanalyzed the raw reads on its own, using fastp at Q25 for trimming and MiXCR for clone calling, and kept in-frame beta chains. When rows share a CDR3 protein, they turn into one entry using the most common DNA and genes. TCRdb's processing, not the study's, gives the V and J calls here. Present in this sample are about 840,000 distinct CDR3 sequences, over 35% of which were seen just once. The biggest ten clones account for 8% to 9% of the sample.

Stable Graves' hyperthyroidism was defined as no progression to ophthalmopathy during 18 months of follow-up. The hyperthyroidism patients were between 18 and 65 years old and newly diagnosed, with a disease duration of less than 2 months. Exclusion was applied to patients with uncontrolled infections, other autoimmune diseases, pregnancy or lactation. Diagnoses relied on clinical symptoms, serum thyroxine and TRAb, thyroid ultrasound and orbital computed tomography. Ficoll-Paque density gradient centrifugation was used to isolate PBMCs from around 10 ml of fresh peripheral blood. Total RNA was extracted using Trizol reagent, and RNA quality was assessed on an Agilent 2100 Bioanalyzer. General study outcomes and caveats: Sample size was not statistically predetermined, and investigators were not blinded to group allocation. During validation, the model predicted progression to ophthalmopathy a median of approximately six months ahead of onset, with around 71% sensitivity and almost 75% specificity. A 13 V-J signature model separated ophthalmopathy from stable hyperthyroidism, with about 88% sensitivity and roughly 82% specificity in cross-validation and 80%/75% in testing. Most expanded thyroid clonotypes (frequency above 0.001) were also detected in blood, a finding suggesting that blood repertoires may reflect thyroid immune responses.

Comment on this clonotype: The specificity of this receptor is unknown. No base quality values were provided; no much bigger clone lies one nucleotide off.

The sequencing sample was made of blood. The rearrangement combines TRBV7-2 with TRBJ1-2, with no reliable assignment of the D segment. This TCR derives from a man between 18 and 29 years old with Graves' hyperthyroidism. Here is the DNA: TGTGCCAGCAGCCACTACACGAATGATGGCTACACCTTC. The encoded protein is CASSHYTNDGYTF. This CDR3, with the reference TRBV7-2 and TRBJ1-2 proteins standing in past its ends, gives the full variable domain GAGVSQSPSNKVTEKGKDVELRCDPISGHTALYWYRQSLGQGLEFLIYFQGNSAPDKSGLPSDRFSAERTGGSVSTLTIQRTQQEDSAVYLCASSHYTNDGYTFGSGTRLTVV.